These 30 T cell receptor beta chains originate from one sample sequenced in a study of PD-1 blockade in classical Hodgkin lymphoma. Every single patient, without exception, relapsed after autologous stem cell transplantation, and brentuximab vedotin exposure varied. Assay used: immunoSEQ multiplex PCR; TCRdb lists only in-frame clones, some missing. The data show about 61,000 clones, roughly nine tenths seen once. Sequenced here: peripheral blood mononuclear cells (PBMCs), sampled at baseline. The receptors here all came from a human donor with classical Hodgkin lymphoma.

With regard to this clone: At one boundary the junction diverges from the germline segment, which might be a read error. CDR3: CAWSRDSDKLF. The DNA of the CDR3 is TGTGCCTGGAGCAGAGACAGCGATAAACTCTTC. The chain links TRBV30 to TRBJ1-2; TRBD1 is a possible D gene (5 bases). CDR3 size: 11 residues. The germline V gene encodes CDR1 GTSNPN and CDR2 SVGIG (reference sequence).

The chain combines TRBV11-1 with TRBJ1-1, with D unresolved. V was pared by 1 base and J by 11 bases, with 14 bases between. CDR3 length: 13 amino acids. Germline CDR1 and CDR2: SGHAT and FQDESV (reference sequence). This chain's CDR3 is CASSLESSLRAFF. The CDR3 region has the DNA TGTGCCAGCAGCTTAGAAAGCTCCCTGAGGGCTTTCTTT.

The CDR3 loop reads CASSFQTSYNTGELFF. The CDR3 DNA is TGCGCCAGCAGCTTTCAAACTTCGTATAACACCGGGGAGCTGTTTTTT. The V call is TRBV5-1, the J call TRBJ2-2; no reliable D call. Between the trimmed V and J ends, which lost 2 bases and 2 bases, there was a span of 13 bases. The CDR3 has 16 residues. The germline gives CDR1 SGHRS, CDR2 YFSETQ. Drawing the rest from reference TRBV5-1 and TRBJ2-2, the complete variable domain is KAGVTQTPRYLIKTRGQQVTLSCSPISGHRSVSWYQQTPGQGLQFLFEYFSETQRNKGNFPGRFSGRQFSNSRSEMNVSTLELGDSALYLCASSFQTSYNTGELFFGEGSRLTVL.

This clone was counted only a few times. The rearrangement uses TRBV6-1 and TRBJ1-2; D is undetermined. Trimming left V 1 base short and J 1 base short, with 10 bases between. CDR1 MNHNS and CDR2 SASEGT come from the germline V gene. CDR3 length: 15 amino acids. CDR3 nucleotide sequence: TGTGCCAGCAGTGAAGTAGTACGGCTTAACTATGGCTACACCTTC. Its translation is CASSEVVRLNYGYTF.

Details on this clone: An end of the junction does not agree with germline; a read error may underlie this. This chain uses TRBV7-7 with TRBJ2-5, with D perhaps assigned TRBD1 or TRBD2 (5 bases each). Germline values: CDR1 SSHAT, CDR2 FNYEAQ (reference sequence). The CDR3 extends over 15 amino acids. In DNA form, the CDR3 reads TGTGCTAGCAGCTTAGCGCATGCAGGGCTAGAGACCCAGTACTTC. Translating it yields CASSLAHAGLETQYF.

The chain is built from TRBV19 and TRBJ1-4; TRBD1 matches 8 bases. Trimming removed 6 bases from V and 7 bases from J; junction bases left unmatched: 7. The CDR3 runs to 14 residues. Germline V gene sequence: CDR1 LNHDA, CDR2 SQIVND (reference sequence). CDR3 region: CASSRGRGSEKLFF. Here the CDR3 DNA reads TGTGCCAGTAGCAGGGGGCGAGGGAGTGAAAAACTGTTTTTT.

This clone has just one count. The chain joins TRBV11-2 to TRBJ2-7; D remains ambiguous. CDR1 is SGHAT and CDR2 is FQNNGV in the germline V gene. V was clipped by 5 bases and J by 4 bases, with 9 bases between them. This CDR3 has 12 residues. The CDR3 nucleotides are TGTGCCAGCAGCATCAGGACGTACGAGCAGTACTTC. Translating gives CASSIRTYEQYF. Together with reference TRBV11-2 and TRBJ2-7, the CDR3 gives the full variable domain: EAGVAQSPRYKIIEKRQSVAFWCNPISGHATLYWYQQILGQGPKLLIQFQNNGVVDDSQLPKDRFSAERLKGVDSTLKIQPAKLEDSAVYLCASSIRTYEQYFGPGTRLTVT.

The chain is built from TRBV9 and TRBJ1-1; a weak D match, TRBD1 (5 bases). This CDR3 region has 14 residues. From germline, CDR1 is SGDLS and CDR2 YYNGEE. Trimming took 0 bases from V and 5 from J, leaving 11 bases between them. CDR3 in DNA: TGTGCCAGCAGCGTAGAGGGGCCTGGGACTGAAGCTTTCTTT. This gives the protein CASSVEGPGTEAFF.

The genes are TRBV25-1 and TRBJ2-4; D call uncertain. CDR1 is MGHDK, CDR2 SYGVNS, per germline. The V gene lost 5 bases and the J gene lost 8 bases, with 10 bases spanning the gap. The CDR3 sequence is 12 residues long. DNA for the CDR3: TGTGCCAGCAGTCCCCCTGGCGACATTCAGTACTTC. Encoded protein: CASSPPGDIQYF.

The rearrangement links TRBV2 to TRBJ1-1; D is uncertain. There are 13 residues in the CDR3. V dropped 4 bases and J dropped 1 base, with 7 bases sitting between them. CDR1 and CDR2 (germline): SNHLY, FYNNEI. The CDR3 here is CASSGRANTEAFF. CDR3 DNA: TGTGCCAGCAGTGGACGGGCGAACACTGAAGCTTTCTTT.

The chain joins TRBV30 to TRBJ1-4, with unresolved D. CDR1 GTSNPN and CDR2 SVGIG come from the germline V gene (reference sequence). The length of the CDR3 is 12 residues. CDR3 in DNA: TGTGCGACGGTCACTTCTAATGAAAAACTGTTTTTT. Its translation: CATVTSNEKLFF.

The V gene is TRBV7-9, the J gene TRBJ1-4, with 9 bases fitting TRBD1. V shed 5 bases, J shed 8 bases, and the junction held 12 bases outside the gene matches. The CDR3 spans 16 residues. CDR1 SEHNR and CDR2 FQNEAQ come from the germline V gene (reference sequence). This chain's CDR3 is CASSARTGEVGEKLFF. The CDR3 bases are TGTGCCAGCAGCGCACGGACAGGGGAGGTAGGCGAAAAACTGTTTTTT.

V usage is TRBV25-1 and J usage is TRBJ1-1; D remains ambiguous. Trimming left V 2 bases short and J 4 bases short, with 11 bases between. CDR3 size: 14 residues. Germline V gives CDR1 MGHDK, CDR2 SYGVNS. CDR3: CASSELKTSTEAFF. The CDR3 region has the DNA TGTGCCAGCAGTGAACTTAAGACGAGCACTGAAGCTTTCTTT.

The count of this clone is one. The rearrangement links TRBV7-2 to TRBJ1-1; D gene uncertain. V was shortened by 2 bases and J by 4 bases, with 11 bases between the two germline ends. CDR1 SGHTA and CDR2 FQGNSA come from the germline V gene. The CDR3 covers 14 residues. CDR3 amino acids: CASSLLLGATEAFF. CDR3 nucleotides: TGTGCCAGCAGCTTATTGCTCGGCGCCACTGAAGCTTTCTTT.

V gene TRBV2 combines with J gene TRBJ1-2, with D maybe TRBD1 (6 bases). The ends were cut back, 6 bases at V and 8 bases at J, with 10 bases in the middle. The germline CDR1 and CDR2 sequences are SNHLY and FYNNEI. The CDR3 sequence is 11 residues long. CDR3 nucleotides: TGTGCCAGCAGCGGGGGGCCAGGCTACACCTTC. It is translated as CASSGGPGYTF.

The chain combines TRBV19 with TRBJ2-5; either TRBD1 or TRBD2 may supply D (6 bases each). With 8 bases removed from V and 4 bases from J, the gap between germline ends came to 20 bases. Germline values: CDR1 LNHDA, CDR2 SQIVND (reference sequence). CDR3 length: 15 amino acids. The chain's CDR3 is CASRQFGGPGETQYF. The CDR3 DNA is TGTGCCAGTCGACAATTTGGGGGGCCGGGAGAGACCCAGTACTTC.

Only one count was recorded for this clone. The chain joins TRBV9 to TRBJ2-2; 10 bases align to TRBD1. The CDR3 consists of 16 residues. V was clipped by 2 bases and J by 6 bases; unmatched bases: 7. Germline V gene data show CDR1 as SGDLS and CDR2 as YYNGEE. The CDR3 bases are TGTGCCAGCAGCGTCGACAGGGGGCGATTCCCCGGGGAGCTGTTTTTT. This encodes CASSVDRGRFPGELFF.

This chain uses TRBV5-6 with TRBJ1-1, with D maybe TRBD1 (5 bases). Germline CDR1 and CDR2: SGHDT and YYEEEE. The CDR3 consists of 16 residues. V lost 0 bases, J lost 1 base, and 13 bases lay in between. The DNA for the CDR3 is TGTGCCAGCAGCTTGGTCCCAGGGTGGGGGAACACTGAAGCTTTCTTT. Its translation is CASSLVPGWGNTEAFF.

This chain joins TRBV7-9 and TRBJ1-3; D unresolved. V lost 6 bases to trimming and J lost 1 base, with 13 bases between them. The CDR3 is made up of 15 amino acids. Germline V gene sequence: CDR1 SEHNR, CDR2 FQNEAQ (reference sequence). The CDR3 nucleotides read TGTGCCAGCAGTCCGGACGGGGAATCTGGAAACACCATATATTTT. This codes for CASSPDGESGNTIYF.

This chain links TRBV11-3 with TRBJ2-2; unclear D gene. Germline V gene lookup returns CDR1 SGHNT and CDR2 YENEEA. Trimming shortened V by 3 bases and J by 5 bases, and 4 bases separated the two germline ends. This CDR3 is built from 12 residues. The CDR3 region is CASSFETGELFF. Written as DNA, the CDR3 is TGTGCCAGCAGCTTCGAGACCGGGGAGCTGTTTTTT.

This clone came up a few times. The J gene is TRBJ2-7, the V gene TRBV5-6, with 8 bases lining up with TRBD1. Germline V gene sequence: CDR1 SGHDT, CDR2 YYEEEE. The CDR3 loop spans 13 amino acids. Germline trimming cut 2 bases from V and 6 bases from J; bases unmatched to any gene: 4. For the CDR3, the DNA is TGTGCCAGCAGCTTAGGACAGGGAATCGAGCAGTACTTC. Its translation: CASSLGQGIEQYF.

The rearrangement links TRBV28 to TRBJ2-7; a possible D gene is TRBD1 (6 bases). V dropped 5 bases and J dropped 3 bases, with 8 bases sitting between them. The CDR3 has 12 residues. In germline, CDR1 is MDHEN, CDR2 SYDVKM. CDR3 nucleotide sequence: TGTGCCAGCAGTGGACAGTACTACGAGCAGTACTTC. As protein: CASSGQYYEQYF.

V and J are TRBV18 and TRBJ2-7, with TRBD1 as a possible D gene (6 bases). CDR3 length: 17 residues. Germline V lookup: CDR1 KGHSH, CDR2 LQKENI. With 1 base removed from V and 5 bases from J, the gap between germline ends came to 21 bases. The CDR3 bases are TGTGCCAGCTCACCACTCCGGGTTTTCCAGGGGATCCACGAGCAGTACTTC. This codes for CASSPLRVFQGIHEQYF.

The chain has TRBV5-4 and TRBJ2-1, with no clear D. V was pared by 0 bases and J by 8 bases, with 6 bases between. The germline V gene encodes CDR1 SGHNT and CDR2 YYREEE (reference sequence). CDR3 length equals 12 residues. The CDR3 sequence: CASSLAHYEQFF. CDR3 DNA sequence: TGTGCCAGCAGCTTGGCCCATTATGAGCAGTTCTTC.

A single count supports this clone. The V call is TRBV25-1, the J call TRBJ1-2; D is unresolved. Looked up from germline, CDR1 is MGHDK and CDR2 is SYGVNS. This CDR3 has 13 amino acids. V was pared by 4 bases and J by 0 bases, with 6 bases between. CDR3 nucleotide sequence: TGTGCCAGCAGTGTCAGGTCTAACTATGGCTACACCTTC. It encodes CASSVRSNYGYTF.

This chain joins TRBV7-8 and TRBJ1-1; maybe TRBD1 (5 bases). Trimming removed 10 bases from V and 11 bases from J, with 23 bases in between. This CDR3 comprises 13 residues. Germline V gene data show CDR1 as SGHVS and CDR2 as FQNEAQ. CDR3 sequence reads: CATFPAGFGGAFF. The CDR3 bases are TGTGCCACCTTTCCGGCAGGGTTCGGAGGGGCTTTCTTT.

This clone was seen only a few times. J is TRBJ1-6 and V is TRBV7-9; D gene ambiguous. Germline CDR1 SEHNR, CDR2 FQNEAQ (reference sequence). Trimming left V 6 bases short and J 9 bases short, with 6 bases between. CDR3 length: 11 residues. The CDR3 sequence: CASSFSSPLHF. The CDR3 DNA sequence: TGTGCCAGCAGTTTTAGTTCACCCCTCCACTTT.

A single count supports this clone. As DNA, the CDR3 is TGTGCCAGCAGCCCCAATCTAGCGGGGGGGAACAATGAGCAGTTCTTC. Protein sequence: CASSPNLAGGNNEQFF. V gene TRBV7-3 combines with J gene TRBJ2-1, with 12 bases identical to TRBD2. V lost 5 bases and J lost 5; bases outside the gene matches: 7. Germline CDR1 is SGHTA and CDR2 is FQGTGA. The length of the CDR3 is 16 residues. Full variable domain (rest looked up from reference TRBV7-3 and TRBJ2-1): GAGVSQTPSNKVTEKGKYVELRCDPISGHTALYWYRQSLGQGPEFLIYFQGTGAADDSGLPNDRFFAVRPEGSVSTLKIQRTERGDSAVYLCASSPNLAGGNNEQFFGPGTRLTVL.

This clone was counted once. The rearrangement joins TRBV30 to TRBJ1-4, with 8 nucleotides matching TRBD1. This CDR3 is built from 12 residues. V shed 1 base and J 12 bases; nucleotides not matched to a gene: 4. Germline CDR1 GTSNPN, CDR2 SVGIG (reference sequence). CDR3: CAWSGTGRELFF. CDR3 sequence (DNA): TGTGCCTGGAGTGGGACAGGGCGGGAACTGTTTTTT.

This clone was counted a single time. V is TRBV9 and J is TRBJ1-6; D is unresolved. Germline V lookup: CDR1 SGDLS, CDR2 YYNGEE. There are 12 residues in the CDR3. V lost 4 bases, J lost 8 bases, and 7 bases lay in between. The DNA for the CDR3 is TGTGCCAGCAGCCCCGGGGATTCACCCCTCCACTTT. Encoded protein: CASSPGDSPLHF. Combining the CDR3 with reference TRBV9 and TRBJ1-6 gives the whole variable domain DSGVTQTPKHLITATGQRVTLRCSPRSGDLSVYWYQQSLDQGLQFLIQYYNGEERAKGNILERFSAQQFPDLHSELNLSSLELGDSALYFCASSPGDSPLHFGNGTRLTVT.